The TCR beta chain under discussion was sequenced for a study of OX40 agonist ivuxolimab in advanced cancers. Study in general: Enrollees could have had prior anti-PD-1, anti-PD-L1 or anti-CTLA-4 therapy, which 40% had received.

Some clones are missing from TCRdb's copy, which holds only in-frame ones; the method was immunoSEQ multiplex PCR. This sample has some 70,000 clones, with 85% to 90% found just once. Deletions cut 3 bases from V and 2 bases from J, with 8 bases between. Germline V gene lookup returns CDR1 MGHRA and CDR2 YSYEKL. This CDR3 is 14 amino acids long. On this clone: Antigen specificity is unknown.

General study points: Compared with others, partial responders at 0.1-3.0 mg/kg displayed clonal expansion among the lowest.

This sequence was found in an adult with an advanced solid tumor such as melanoma, head and neck, liver or kidney cancer. The rearrangement joins TRBV4-1 to TRBJ1-5; D is undetermined. The sample consisted of CD4+ or CD8+ T cells sorted from blood, taken in a trial of the OX40 agonist ivuxolimab. CDR3 protein: CASSQARGNQPQHF. DNA for the CDR3: TGCGCCAGCAGCCAGGCCCGAGGCAATCAGCCCCAGCATTTT.